This TCR beta chain is drawn from a study of shared clonotypes between healthy human individuals. PCR replicates performed on unsorted PBMC used around 310 ng DNA, 30,000 or so T cell genomes. How the authors handled the data: Quality scores were absent from the junction-only immunoSEQ sequences, so filtering differed. Only in-frame clones appear in the TCRdb table, and some are missing; sequencing was by immunoSEQ multiplex PCR. D and trimming come from the DNA, and the V and J calls and clone size come from that table. The repertoire holds around 500,000 clones, with about 76% as singletons. Donors included only healthy HIV-negative adults lacking recent acute infections or vaccinations. Unsorted samples relied on 80 million to 90 million PBMCs, which served as the source of genomic DNA. The V end lost 3 bases, the J end lost 2 bases, and 6 bases lay between the germline ends. CDR1 is WNHNN and CDR2 is SYGVQD in the germline V gene (reference sequence). The CDR3 sequence is 13 residues long.

The genes are TRBV10-1 and TRBJ2-3; the D is unclear. Sequenced material: PBMCs. The receptor's source is a woman in her thirties or forties in good health. Some clones in this sample may be carry-over from other donors' samples. This chain's CDR3 is CASSEGSTDTQYF. DNA for the CDR3: TGCGCCAGCAGTGAAGGCTCCACAGATACGCAGTATTTT.